Listed below are T cell receptor beta chains from one sample, sequenced in a study of blood T cell repertoires in COVID-19. Sequencing used immunoSEQ multiplex PCR; TCRdb keeps in-frame clones, though not all of them. The sample carries about 240,000 clones, approximately 87% recorded once. The sequenced material came from peripheral blood. The receptors stem from a man aged 55-75 years with acute or convalescent COVID-19. Each CDR3 is given without its conserved first and last residue. The listing skips clone size in some rows; elsewhere it reads once, few, many or a size class.

j_call clone_size v_call cdr3_aa
TRBJ2-7 once TRBV4-3 ASSQDLAGGGNYEQY
TRBJ1-1 . TRBV7-2 ASSLGTGPTEAF
TRBJ2-7 . TRBV13 ASSLIQGGEQY
TRBJ1-1 . TRBV3-1/TRBV3-2 ASSQERVAGGITEAF
TRBJ2-7 . TRBV30 AWRRQGAWGEQY
TRBJ2-2 . TRBV6-1 ASSKVLNGQGSTGELF
TRBJ2-1 . TRBV24-1 ATKPGTGGGEQF
TRBJ1-2 . TRBV5-6 ASSQNLGYT
TRBJ2-7 few TRBV6-5 ASSPPGQKPHKQY
TRBJ2-3 . TRBV11-3 ASSLDLADTDTQY
TRBJ2-7 . TRBV25-1 ASRVGGGQGGDEQY
TRBJ1-3 . TRBV14 ASSQGQASSGNTIY
TRBJ1-5 . TRBV11-3 ASSPRRNQPQH
TRBJ2-7 . TRBV6-5 ASSYRGTYEQY
TRBJ1-2 . TRBV4-3 ASSRVSRRESYGYT
TRBJ2-4 . TRBV7-2 ASSLGNYLAKNIQY
TRBJ1-1 few TRBV5-1 ASSGGGDTEAF
TRBJ2-3 . TRBV24-1 ATSDLGVGRDTQY
TRBJ1-1 . TRBV13 ASSSHGGNSGTEAF
TRBJ2-7 few TRBV28 ASSFRQGTYEQY
TRBJ1-1 . TRBV2 ASSGQGMNTEAF
TRBJ1-3 . TRBV30 ASGQGGTGNTIY
TRBJ2-7 . TRBV28 ASSPIPSGVYEQY
TRBJ2-3 . TRBV3-1/TRBV3-2 ASSYCSGRDTQY
TRBJ1-6 . TRBV6-5 ASSKRGGGNSPLH
TRBJ2-1 . TRBV7-3 ASSRLRGSEQF
TRBJ2-1 . TRBV6-5 ASTQAAYNEQF
TRBJ2-6 . TRBV19 AVRRDSGANVLT
TRBJ2-2 . TRBV4-3 ASSQGVLGATGELF
TRBJ2-1 once TRBV5-1 ASSQTSGARYNEQF
TRBJ2-7 . TRBV7-8 ASSLGVRGEQY
TRBJ2-7 . TRBV19 ASSIGQGRYEQY